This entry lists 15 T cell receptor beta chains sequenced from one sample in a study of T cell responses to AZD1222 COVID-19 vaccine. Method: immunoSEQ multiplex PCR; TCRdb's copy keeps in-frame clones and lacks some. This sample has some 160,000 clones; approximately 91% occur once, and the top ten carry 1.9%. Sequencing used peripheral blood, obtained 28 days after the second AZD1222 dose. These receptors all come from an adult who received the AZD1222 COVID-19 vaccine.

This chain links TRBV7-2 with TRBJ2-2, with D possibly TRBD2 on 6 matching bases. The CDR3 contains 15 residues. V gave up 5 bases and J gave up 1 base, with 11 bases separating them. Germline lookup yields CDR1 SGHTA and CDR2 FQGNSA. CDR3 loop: CASSQAGRNTGELFF. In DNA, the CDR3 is TGTGCCAGCAGCCAGGCGGGACGGAACACCGGGGAGCTGTTTTTT.

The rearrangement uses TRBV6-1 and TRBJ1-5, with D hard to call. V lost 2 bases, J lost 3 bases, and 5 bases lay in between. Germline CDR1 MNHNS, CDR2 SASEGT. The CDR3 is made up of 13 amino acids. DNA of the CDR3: TGTGCCAGCAGTGAAAAAGTCAATCAGCCCCAGCATTTT. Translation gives CASSEKVNQPQHF.

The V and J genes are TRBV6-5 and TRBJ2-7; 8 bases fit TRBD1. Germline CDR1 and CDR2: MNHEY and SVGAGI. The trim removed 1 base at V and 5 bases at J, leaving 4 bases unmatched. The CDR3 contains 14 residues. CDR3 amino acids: CASSYFQGANEQYF. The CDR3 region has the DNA TGTGCCAGCAGTTACTTTCAGGGGGCCAACGAGCAGTACTTC.

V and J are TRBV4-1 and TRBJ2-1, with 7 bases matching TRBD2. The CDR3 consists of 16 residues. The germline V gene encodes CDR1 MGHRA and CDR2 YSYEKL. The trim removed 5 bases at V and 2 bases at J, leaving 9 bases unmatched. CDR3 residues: CASSYLSSGPYNEQFF. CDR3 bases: TGCGCCAGCAGCTACCTCTCTAGCGGCCCCTACAATGAGCAGTTCTTC.

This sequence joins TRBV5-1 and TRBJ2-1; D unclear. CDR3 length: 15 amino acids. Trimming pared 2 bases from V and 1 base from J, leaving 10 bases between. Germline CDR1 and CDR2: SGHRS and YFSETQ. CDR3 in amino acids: CASSLDRASYNEQFF. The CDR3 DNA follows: TGCGCCAGCAGCTTAGACCGGGCTTCCTACAATGAGCAGTTCTTC.

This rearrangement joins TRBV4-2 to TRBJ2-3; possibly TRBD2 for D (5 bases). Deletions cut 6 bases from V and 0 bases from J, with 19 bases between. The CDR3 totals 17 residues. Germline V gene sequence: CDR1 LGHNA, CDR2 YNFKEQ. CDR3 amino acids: CASSLTGSTSSTDTQYF. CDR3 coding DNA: TGTGCCAGCAGTCTGACGGGAAGTACTAGTAGCACAGATACGCAGTATTTT.

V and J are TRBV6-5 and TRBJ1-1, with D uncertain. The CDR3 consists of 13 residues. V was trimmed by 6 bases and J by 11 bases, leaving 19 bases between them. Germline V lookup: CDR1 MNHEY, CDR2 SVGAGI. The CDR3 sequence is CASRAHQPVGAFF. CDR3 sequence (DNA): TGTGCCAGCAGGGCCCACCAGCCGGTAGGTGCTTTCTTT.

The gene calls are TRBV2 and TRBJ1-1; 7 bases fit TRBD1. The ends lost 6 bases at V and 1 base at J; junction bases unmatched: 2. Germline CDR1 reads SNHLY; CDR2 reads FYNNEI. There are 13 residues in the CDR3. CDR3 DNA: TGTGCCAGCAGAGACAGGGAGAACACTGAAGCTTTCTTT. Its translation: CASRDRENTEAFF.

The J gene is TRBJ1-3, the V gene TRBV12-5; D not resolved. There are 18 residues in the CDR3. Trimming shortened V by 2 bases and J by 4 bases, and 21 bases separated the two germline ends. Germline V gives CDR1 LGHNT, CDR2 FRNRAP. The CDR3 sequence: CASGLPLTWGTVGNTIYF. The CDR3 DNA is TGTGCTAGTGGTTTGCCACTAACCTGGGGTACAGTCGGAAACACCATATATTTT.

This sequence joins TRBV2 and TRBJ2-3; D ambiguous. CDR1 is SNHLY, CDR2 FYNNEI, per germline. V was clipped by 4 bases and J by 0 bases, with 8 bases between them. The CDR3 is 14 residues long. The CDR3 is CASSVTGSTDTQYF. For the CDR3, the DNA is TGTGCCAGCAGTGTAACTGGGAGCACAGATACGCAGTATTTT. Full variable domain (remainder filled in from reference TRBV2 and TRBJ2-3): EPEVTQTPSHQVTQMGQEVILRCVPISNHLYFYWYRQILGQKVEFLVSFYNNEISEKSEIFDDQFSVERPDGSNFTLKIRSTKLEDSAMYFCASSVTGSTDTQYFGPGTRLTVL.

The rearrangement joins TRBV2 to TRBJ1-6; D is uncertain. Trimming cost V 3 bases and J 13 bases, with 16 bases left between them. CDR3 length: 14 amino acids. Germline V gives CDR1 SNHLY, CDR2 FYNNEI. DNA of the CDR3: TGTGCCAGCAGTGATAGGACTTCATTCGGGCCCCTCCACTTT. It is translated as CASSDRTSFGPLHF.

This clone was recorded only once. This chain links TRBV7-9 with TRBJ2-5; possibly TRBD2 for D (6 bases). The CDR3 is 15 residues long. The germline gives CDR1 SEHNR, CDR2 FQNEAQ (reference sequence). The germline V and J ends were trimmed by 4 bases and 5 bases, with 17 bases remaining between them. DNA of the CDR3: TGTGCCAGCAGCTCCCCCGGGGCGGGGTTCGAGACCCAGTACTTC. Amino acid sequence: CASSSPGAGFETQYF.

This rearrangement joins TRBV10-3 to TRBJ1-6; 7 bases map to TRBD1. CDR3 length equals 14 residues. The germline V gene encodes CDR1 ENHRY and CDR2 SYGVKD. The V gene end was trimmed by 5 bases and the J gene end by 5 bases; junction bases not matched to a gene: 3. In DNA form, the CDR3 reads TGTGCCATCAGTACCGGGACAGATAATTCACCCCTCCACTTT. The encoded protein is CAISTGTDNSPLHF.

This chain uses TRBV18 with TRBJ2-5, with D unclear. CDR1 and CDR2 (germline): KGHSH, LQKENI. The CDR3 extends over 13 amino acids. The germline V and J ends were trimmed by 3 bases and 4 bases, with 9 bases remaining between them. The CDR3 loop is CASSPPSAETQYF. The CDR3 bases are TGTGCCAGCTCACCTCCCAGCGCAGAGACCCAGTACTTC. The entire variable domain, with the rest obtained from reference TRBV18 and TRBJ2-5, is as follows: NAGVMQNPRHLVRRRGQEARLRCSPMKGHSHVYWYRQLPEEGLKFMVYLQKENIIDESGMPKERFSAEFPKEGPSILRIQQVVRGDSAAYFCASSPPSAETQYFGPGTRLLVL.

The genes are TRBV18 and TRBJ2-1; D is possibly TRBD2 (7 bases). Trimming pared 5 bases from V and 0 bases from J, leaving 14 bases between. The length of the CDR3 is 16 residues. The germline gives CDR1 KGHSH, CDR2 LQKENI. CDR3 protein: CASSTRGGSSYNEQFF. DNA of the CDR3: TGTGCCAGCTCAACACGCGGGGGCTCCTCCTACAATGAGCAGTTCTTC.